The clone carrying this TCR beta chain showed up just a few times. Its antigen remains unknown. The record originates from a study of cytomegalovirus exposure and HLA in healthy donors. This PCR relied on a set of 60 Vbeta primers and 13 Jbeta primers. Method: immunoSEQ multiplex PCR; TCRdb's copy keeps in-frame clones and lacks some. The table lists 200,000 to 250,000 clones, around 73% of them singletons. This CDR3 has 11 residues. V was shortened by 0 bases and J by 7 bases, with 4 bases between the two germline ends. Germline V gene lookup returns CDR1 MNHNY and CDR2 SVGAGI (reference sequence). Overall study findings and caveats: TCR association rates varied by HLA locus in a later analysis, with DRB1 highest and HLA-C lowest. Among TCR beta chains, those listed as cytomegalovirus-associated numbered roughly 150. It was reported in a later analysis that an Asian-associated ancestry cluster showed fewer N-insertions than the roughly 620-donor mean.

The TCR originated in a male donor in good health and CMV-seronegative. Sequenced sample: PBMCs. The chain employs TRBV6-6 and TRBJ2-7; no firm D call. The CDR3 loop is CASSYSAEQYF. DNA of the CDR3: TGTGCCAGCAGTTACTCTGCGGAGCAGTACTTC.